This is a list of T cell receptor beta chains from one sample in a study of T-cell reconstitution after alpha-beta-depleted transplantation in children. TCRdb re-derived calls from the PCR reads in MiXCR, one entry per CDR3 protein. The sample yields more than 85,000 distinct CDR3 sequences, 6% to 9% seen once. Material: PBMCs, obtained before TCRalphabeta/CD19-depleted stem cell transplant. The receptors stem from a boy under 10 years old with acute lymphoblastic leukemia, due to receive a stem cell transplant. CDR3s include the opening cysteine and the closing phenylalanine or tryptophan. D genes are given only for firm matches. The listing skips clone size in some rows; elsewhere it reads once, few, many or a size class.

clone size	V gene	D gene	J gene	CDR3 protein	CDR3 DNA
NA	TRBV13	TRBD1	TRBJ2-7	CASSRTGLYEQYF	TGTGCCAGCAGCCGGACAGGGCTCTACGAGCAGTACTTC
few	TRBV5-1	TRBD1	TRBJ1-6	CASSSGTVGSPLHF	TGCGCCAGCAGTTCAGGGACAGTTGGTTCACCCCTCCACTTT
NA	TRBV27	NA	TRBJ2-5	CASRPIDRQETHYF	TGTGCCAGCAGACCTATCGACAGGCAAGAGACCCATTACTTC
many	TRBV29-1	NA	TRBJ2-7	CSVGGRDTYEQYF	TGCAGCGTTGGCGGCAGGGATACCTACGAGCAGTACTTC
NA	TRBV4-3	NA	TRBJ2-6	CASSQDWIGTSGANVLTF	TGCGCCAGCAGCCAAGATTGGATAGGGACCTCTGGGGCCAACGTCCTGACTTTC
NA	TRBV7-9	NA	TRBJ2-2	CASSFRQDTGELFF	TGTGCCAGCAGCTTCCGACAGGACACCGGGGAGCTGTTTTTT
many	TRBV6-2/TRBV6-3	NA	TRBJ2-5	CASSYSNLLISGGLGFQETQYF	TGTGCCAGCAGTTACTCGAACCTCCTCATTTCAGGAGGCCTGGGGTTTCAAGAGACCCAGTACTTC
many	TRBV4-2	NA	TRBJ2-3	CASSQDGGRGPDTQYF	TGTGCCAGCAGCCAAGATGGGGGACGCGGGCCAGATACGCAGTATTTT
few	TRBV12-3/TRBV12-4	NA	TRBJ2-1	CASSPQQVGEQFF	TGTGCCAGCAGCCCCCAGCAGGTCGGTGAGCAGTTCTTC
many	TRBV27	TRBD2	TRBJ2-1	CASPWDCGGPRDEQFF	TGTGCCAGCCCCTGGGATTGCGGGGGGCCTAGGGATGAGCAGTTCTTC
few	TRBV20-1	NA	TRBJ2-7	CSARRGSYEQYF	TGCAGTGCCCGACGGGGGTCCTACGAGCAGTACTTC
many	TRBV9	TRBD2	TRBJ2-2	CASSATAGLAGELFF	TGTGCCAGCAGCGCCACGGCGGGACTAGCGGGGGAGCTGTTTTTT
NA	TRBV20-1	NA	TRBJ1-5	CSASHGRANQPQHF	TGCAGTGCTAGCCATGGACGCGCCAATCAGCCCCAGCATTTT
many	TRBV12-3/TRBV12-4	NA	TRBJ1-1	CASSLGGTPRSAFF	TGTGCCAGCAGTTTAGGGGGGACCCCCCGGTCGGCTTTCTTT
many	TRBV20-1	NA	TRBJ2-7	CSARDQASSYEQYF	TGCAGTGCTAGAGATCAAGCCTCCTCATACGAGCAGTACTTC
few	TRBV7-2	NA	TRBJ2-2	CASSSRTYTGELFF	TGTGCCAGCAGCTCCCGGACGTACACCGGGGAGCTGTTTTTT
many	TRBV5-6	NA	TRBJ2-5	CASSSQGIGEETQYF	TGTGCCAGCAGCTCCCAAGGGATAGGGGAAGAGACCCAGTACTTC
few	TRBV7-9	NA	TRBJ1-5	CASSLGQGGIGNQPQHF	TGTGCCAGCAGCTTGGGACAAGGGGGGATTGGCAATCAGCCCCAGCATTTT
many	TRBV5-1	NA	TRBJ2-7	CASSGGQGPYEQYF	TGCGCCAGCAGCGGGGGACAAGGGCCCTACGAGCAGTACTTC
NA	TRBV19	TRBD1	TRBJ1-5	CATSGVGGRDQPQHF	TGTGCCACCTCTGGGGTAGGGGGCAGGGATCAGCCCCAGCATTTT
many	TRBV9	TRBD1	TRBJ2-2	CASSSTGQLTGELFF	TGTGCCAGCAGCTCAACGGGACAGCTCACCGGGGAGCTGTTTTTT
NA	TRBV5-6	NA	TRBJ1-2	CASSLDAVNGYTF	TGTGCCAGCAGCTTGGATGCCGTGAATGGCTACACCTTC
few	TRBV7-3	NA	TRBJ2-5	CASSLNSGETQYF	TGTGCCAGCAGCTTAAACAGCGGAGAGACCCAGTACTTC
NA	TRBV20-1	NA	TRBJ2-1	CSASGRGDYNEQFF	TGCAGTGCCTCCGGCAGGGGGGACTACAATGAGCAGTTCTTC
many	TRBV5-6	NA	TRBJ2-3	CASSLGPSSTDTQYF	TGTGCCAGCAGCTTGGGGCCTTCTAGCACAGATACGCAGTATTTT
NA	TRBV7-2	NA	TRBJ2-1	CASSFEVEQFF	TGTGCCAGCAGCTTTGAAGTTGAGCAGTTCTTC
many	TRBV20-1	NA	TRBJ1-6	CSALTGTYNSPLHF	TGCAGTGCTCTCACCGGGACATATAATTCACCCCTCCACTTT
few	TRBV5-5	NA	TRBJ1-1	CASSASSTEAFF	TGTGCCAGCAGCGCAAGTAGCACTGAAGCTTTCTTT
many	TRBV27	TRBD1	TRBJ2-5	CASSYASGTGGQTQYF	TGTGCCAGCAGTTACGCTTCCGGGACAGGGGGACAGACCCAGTACTTC
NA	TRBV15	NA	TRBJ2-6	CATKDGGANVLTF	TGTGCCACCAAGGACGGTGGGGCCAACGTCCTGACTTTC
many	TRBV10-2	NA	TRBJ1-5	CASSEGDGNQPQHF	TGCGCCAGCAGCGAGGGGGACGGAAATCAGCCCCAGCATTTT
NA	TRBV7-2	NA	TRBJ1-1	CATTSGVGTEAFF	TGTGCCACCACCTCAGGGGTAGGCACTGAAGCTTTCTTT
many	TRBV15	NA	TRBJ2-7	CATSRDPPFYEQYF	TGTGCCACCAGCAGAGATCCACCCTTCTACGAGCAGTACTTC
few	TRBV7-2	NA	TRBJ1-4	CASSQHGGTTNEKLFF	TGTGCCAGCAGCCAACATGGGGGAACAACTAATGAAAAACTGTTTTTT
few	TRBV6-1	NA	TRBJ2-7	CAADRGYEQYF	TGTGCCGCGGACAGAGGGTACGAGCAGTACTTC
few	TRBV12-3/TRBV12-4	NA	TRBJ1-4	CASSYGATNEKLFF	TGTGCCAGCAGTTATGGGGCAACTAATGAAAAACTGTTTTTT
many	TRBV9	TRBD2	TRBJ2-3	CASSVVAGTSTDTQYF	TGTGCCAGCAGCGTAGTAGCGGGGACTAGCACAGATACGCAGTATTTT
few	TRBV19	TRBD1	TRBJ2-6	CASSRRDSGSGANVLTF	TGTGCCAGTAGTCGCCGGGACAGTGGCTCTGGGGCCAACGTCCTGACTTTC
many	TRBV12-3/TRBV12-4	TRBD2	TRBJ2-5	CASSLTSEEETQYF	TGTGCCAGCAGTTTAACTAGCGAGGAGGAGACCCAGTACTTC
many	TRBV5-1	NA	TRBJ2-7	CASSRAEISYEQYF	TGCGCCAGCAGCAGGGCGGAAATCTCCTACGAGCAGTACTTC
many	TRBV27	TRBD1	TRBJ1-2	CASSQGGRSPGYTF	TGTGCCAGCAGCCAGGGGGGACGGTCTCCTGGCTACACCTTC